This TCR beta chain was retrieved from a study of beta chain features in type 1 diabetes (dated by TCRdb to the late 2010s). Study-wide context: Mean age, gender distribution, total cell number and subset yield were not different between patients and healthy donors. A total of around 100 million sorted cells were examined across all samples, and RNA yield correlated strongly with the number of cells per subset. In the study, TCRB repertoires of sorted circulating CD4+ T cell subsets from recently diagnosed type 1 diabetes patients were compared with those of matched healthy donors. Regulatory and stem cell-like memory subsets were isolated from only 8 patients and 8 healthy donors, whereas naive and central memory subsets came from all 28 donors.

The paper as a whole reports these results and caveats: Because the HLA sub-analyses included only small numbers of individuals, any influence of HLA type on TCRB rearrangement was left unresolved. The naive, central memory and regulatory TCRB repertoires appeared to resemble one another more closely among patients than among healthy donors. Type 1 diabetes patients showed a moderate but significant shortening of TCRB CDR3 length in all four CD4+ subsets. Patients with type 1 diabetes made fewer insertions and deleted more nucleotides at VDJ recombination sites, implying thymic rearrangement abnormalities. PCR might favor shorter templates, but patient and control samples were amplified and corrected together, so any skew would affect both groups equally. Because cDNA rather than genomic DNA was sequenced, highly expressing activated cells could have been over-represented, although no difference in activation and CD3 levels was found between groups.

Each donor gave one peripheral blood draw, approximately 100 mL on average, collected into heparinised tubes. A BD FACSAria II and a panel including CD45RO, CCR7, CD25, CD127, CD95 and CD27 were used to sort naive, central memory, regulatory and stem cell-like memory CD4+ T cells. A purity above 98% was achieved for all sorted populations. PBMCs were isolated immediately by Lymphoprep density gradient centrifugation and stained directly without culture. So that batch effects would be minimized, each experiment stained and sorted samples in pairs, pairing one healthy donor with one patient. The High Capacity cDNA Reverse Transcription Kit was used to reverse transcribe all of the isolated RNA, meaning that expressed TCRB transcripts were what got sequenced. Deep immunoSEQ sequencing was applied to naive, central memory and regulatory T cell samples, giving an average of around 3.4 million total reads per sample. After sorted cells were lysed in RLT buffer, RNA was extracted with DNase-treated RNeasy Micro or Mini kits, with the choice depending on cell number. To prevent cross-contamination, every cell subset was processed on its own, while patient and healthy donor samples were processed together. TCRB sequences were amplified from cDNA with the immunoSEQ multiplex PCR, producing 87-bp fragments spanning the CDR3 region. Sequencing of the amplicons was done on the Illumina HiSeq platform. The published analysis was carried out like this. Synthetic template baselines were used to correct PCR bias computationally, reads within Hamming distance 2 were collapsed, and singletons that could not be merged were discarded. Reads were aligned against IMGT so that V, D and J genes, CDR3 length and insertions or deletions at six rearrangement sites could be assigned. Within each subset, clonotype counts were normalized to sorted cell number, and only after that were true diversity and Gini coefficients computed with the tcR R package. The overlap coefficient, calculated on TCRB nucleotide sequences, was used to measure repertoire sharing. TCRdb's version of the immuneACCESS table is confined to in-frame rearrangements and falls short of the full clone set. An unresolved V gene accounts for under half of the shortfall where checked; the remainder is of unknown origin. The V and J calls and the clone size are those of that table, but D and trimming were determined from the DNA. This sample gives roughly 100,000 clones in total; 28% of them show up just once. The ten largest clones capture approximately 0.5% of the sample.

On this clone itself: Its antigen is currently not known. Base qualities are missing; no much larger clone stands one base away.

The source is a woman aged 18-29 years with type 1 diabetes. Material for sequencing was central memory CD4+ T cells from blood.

The nucleotide sequence reads as follows: TGTGCCAGCAGCTTACCAGCGGGAGTCGCAGATACGCAGTATTTT. Its amino acids are CASSLPAGVADTQYF. This receptor chain uses TRBV7-2 and TRBJ2-3; TRBD2 aligns with 8 central bases. Trimming takes 2 bases off V and 4 bases off J; junction bases not matched to a gene: 5. From a lookup of the germline V gene, CDR1 and CDR2 are SGHTA and FQGNSA. From the cysteine through the phenylalanine, the CDR3 covers 15 amino acids. Here the CDR3 DNA is all that survives: 45 bases in frame from base 1.